This T cell receptor (beta chain) derives from a study of blood T cells in healthy people across ages. Researchers collected 9.5 to 10 milliliters of peripheral blood from every single donor. Each sample yielded at least 5 micrograms of PBMC total RNA. Study-wide points: Naive CD4+ cell counts and diversity both ran higher in long-lived than in aged donors. Older age coincided with a roughly linear decline in TCR beta diversity per million T cells.

The germline gives CDR1 SGHAT, CDR2 FQNNGV. This CDR3 region has 16 residues. This clonotype has only one observation. As yet, its antigen is unknown. One end of the junction varies from germline; a read error may be responsible. Next came a second PCR, run for roughly 7 to 12 cycles, which used a sample-barcoded 5' primer along with a J-beta primer mix. MiXCR was run by TCRdb on the 5' RACE reads, yielding one entry per CDR3 protein. The sample holds around 900,000 distinct CDR3 sequences; roughly 51% are singletons and the top ten take 20% to 25%. Input material: blood. The rearrangement joins TRBV11-2 to TRBJ2-3, with TRBD2 matching over 8 bases. This TCR was sampled from a woman aged 60-75 years in good health. CDR3 DNA sequence: TGTGCCAGCAGCTTAGATCTGGGACTAGTAACAGATACGCGGTATTTT. Translating gives CASSLDLGLVTDTRYF.